The 22 T cell receptor beta chains below come from one sample, sequenced in a study of blood T cell repertoires in COVID-19 (dated by TCRdb to 2018 to 2021). To prepare the library, the immunoSEQ multiplex PCR assay was applied. In TCRdb, the immuneACCESS table is reduced to in-frame sequences with V and J assigned. These tables do not hold every clone; where another copy was compared, an unresolved V gene accounts for under half, and the others remain unexplained. Present in this sample are some 200,000 clones, about nine tenths of which were seen just once. Together, the top ten hold around 6.5% of the sample. The material sequenced was peripheral blood. The receptor set was obtained from a man older than 75 with acute or convalescent COVID-19.

The chain combines TRBV7-3 with TRBJ1-1; D is unresolved. The CDR3 sequence is 15 residues long. The germline V and J ends were trimmed by 5 bases and 0 bases, with 13 bases remaining between them. From germline, CDR1 is SGHTA and CDR2 FQGTGA. The CDR3 DNA sequence: TGTGCCAGCAGCATTACCAGCGGGGTGAACACTGAAGCTTTCTTT. Translating it yields CASSITSGVNTEAFF.

This chain links TRBV30 with TRBJ2-1, with 15 bases lining up with TRBD2. In germline, CDR1 is GTSNPN, CDR2 SVGIG (reference sequence). V dropped 2 bases and J dropped 8; count of bases not matched to a gene: 7. The CDR3 extends over 16 amino acids. The CDR3 spells CAWSTGLAGGPDEQFF. The DNA of the CDR3 is TGTGCCTGGAGTACCGGACTAGCGGGAGGGCCGGATGAGCAGTTCTTC.

V and J are TRBV3-1 (or the pseudogene TRBV3-2) and TRBJ2-7, with D tentatively TRBD2 (6 bases). The CDR3 spans 15 residues. Trimming stripped 3 bases from V and 2 bases from J, with 14 bases between. The V gene's germline CDR1 is LGHDT and CDR2 YNNKEL (reference sequence). The CDR3 DNA follows: TGTGCCAGCAGCCAGGGCCCCGGGGGTCCCTACGAGCAGTACTTC. Translating it yields CASSQGPGGPYEQYF.

This clone was observed a single time. The genes are TRBV15 and TRBJ2-5, with D maybe TRBD2 (6 bases). V dropped 3 bases and J dropped 4 bases, with 12 bases sitting between them. Germline lookup yields CDR1 LNHNV and CDR2 YYDKDF (reference sequence). This CDR3 has 14 residues. The CDR3 is CATSSARTTETQYF. CDR3 bases: TGTGCCACCAGCAGTGCGAGGACTACAGAGACCCAGTACTTC. The full variable domain, its missing parts supplied by reference TRBV15 and TRBJ2-5, is DAMVIQNPRYQVTQFGKPVTLSCSQTLNHNVMYWYQQKSSQAPKLLFHYYDKDFNNEADTPDNFQSRRPNTSFCFLDIRSPGLGDTAMYLCATSSARTTETQYFGPGTRLLVL.

This chain links TRBV7-2 with TRBJ2-3; no clear D gene. The CDR3 extends over 14 amino acids. Germline values: CDR1 SGHTA, CDR2 FQGNSA. V was clipped by 4 bases and J by 2 bases, with 10 bases between them. The CDR3 bases are TGTGCCAGCAGCTCTCGGTCCATCACAGATACGCAGTATTTT. It is translated as CASSSRSITDTQYF.

This clone appeared a few times. The chain is built from TRBV5-1 and TRBJ2-7; 11 bases agree with TRBD1. The CDR3 is 14 amino acids. V shed 2 bases and J 7 bases; nucleotides not matched to a gene: 5. CDR1 and CDR2 (germline): SGHRS, YFSETQ. The CDR3 loop is CASSFGQGAEEQYF. The DNA for the CDR3 is TGCGCCAGCAGCTTTGGACAGGGGGCGGAGGAGCAGTACTTC.

The chain employs TRBV28 and TRBJ1-4; D unclear. V lost 6 bases and J 4 bases, leaving 18 bases between the germline ends. In germline, CDR1 is MDHEN, CDR2 SYDVKM. The CDR3 is 16 residues long. CDR3 in amino acids: CASRLQVSLLNEKLFF. CDR3 nucleotides: TGTGCCAGCAGATTGCAGGTCAGCCTTCTTAATGAAAAACTGTTTTTT.

For the CDR3, the DNA is TGTGCAAGTCGCTCCTCGAGAAGCCTGCCCTTTGCAACTAATGAAAAACTGTTTTTT. It yields the protein CASRSSRSLPFATNEKLFF. V usage is TRBV12-2 and J usage is TRBJ1-4. TRBV12-2 is described as a pseudogene. This CDR3 has 19 residues.

The J gene is TRBJ2-7, the V gene TRBV1; the table's TRBD1 call for D was not verified on the DNA. TRBV1 is a pseudogene. This CDR3 spans 10 amino acids. The chain's CDR3 is CTGAPYEQYF. CDR3 in DNA: TGCACCGGGGCCCCCTACGAGCAGTACTTC.

The V gene is TRBV27, the J gene TRBJ2-1; TRBD2 agrees at 7 bases. This CDR3 has 14 residues. Germline V gene data show CDR1 as MNHEY and CDR2 as SMNVEV (reference sequence). V shed 2 bases, J shed 6 bases, and the junction held 4 bases outside the gene matches. CDR3 amino acids: CASSLAGVSNEQFF. The CDR3 DNA sequence: TGTGCCAGCAGTTTAGCGGGAGTCTCCAATGAGCAGTTCTTC.

CDR3 DNA: TGTGCCTGGAGTGTAGCGGGAGGGGGCACAGATACGCAGTATTTT. Its translation is CAWSVAGGGTDTQYF. This chain connects TRBV30 to TRBJ2-3, with 10 bases fitting TRBD2. J lost 1 base, V lost 0 bases, and 1 base had no gene match. Germline assignment: CDR1 GTSNPN and CDR2 SVGIG (reference sequence). CDR3 length equals 15 residues.

To note about this clone: Other DNA variants within this sample encode the same CDR3. J is TRBJ1-3 and V is TRBV28, with D hard to call. The ends were cut back, 6 bases at V and 0 bases at J, with 3 bases in the middle. This CDR3 contains 12 residues. Germline loops: CDR1 MDHEN, CDR2 SYDVKM. In DNA, the CDR3 is TGTGCCAGCAGCCTCTCTGGAAACACCATATATTTT. Translated: CASSLSGNTIYF.

The chain joins TRBV29-1 to TRBJ2-1, with TRBD1 identical over 9 bases. The V gene's germline CDR1 is SQVTM and CDR2 ANQGSEA. V dropped 6 bases and J dropped 7; count of bases not matched to a gene: 7. This CDR3 has 13 amino acids. Here the CDR3 DNA reads TGCAGCGTCCTACAGGGGGCCGGTAATGAGCAGTTCTTC. It yields the protein CSVLQGAGNEQFF.

J is TRBJ1-1 and V is TRBV6-1; D gene uncertain. The germline V gene has CDR1 MNHNS and CDR2 SASEGT. V was cut by 1 base and J by 1 base, with 4 bases left in between. The CDR3 is 13 residues long. The CDR3 DNA reads TGTGCCAGCAGTGAAGACAAGAACACTGAAGCTTTCTTT. This sequence encodes CASSEDKNTEAFF.

V is TRBV7-2 and J is TRBJ2-2, with 7 nucleotides matching TRBD2. Germline V lookup: CDR1 SGHTA, CDR2 FQGNSA. V shed 3 bases and J 8 bases; nucleotides not matched to a gene: 9. The CDR3 length is 15 residues. The CDR3 spells CASSFARGSTGELFF. The DNA for the CDR3 is TGTGCCAGCAGCTTCGCTCGCGGGAGTACTGGGGAGCTGTTTTTT.

V usage is TRBV7-9 and J usage is TRBJ1-5, with D hard to call. The CDR3 consists of 14 residues. V lost 1 base and J 16 bases, leaving 20 bases between the germline ends. Looked up from germline, CDR1 is SEHNR and CDR2 is FQNEAQ (reference sequence). The CDR3 sequence is CASSLVVLSKANHF. CDR3 sequence (DNA): TGTGCCAGCAGCTTAGTAGTTTTGTCCAAAGCTAACCATTTT.

The V call is TRBV5-5, the J call TRBJ2-1; unclear D gene. Trimming took 7 bases from V and 7 from J, leaving 12 bases between them. Germline values: CDR1 SGHKS, CDR2 YYEKEE (reference sequence). The CDR3 consists of 12 residues. CDR3 residues: CASQVYRNEQFF. In nucleotides, the CDR3 is TGTGCCAGCCAGGTATATCGGAATGAGCAGTTCTTC.

The V call is TRBV7-6, the J call TRBJ1-5; D is ambiguous. The CDR3 contains 17 residues. V lost 1 base and J 1 base, leaving 14 bases between the germline ends. In germline, CDR1 is SGHVS, CDR2 FNYEAQ. As DNA, the CDR3 is TGTGCCAGCAGCTTAGAGATCGGGGAAGGAAGCAATCAGCCCCAGCATTTT. This gives the protein CASSLEIGEGSNQPQHF. Full variable domain (outside the CDR3, taken from reference TRBV7-6 and TRBJ1-5): GAGVSQSPRYKVTKRGQDVALRCDPISGHVSLYWYRQALGQGPEFLTYFNYEAQQDKSGLPNDRFSAERPEGSISTLTIQRTEQRDSAMYRCASSLEIGEGSNQPQHFGDGTRLSIL.

On this clone itself: Other DNA sequences in this sample translate to the same CDR3. This chain joins TRBV7-2 and TRBJ2-7, with 9 bases lining up with TRBD1. Unmatched junction bases numbered 0, after V lost 1 base and J lost 2 bases. Germline V gene sequence: CDR1 SGHTA, CDR2 FQGNSA. This CDR3 is built from 14 residues. The DNA of the CDR3 is TGTGCCAGCAGCTTAGGGACAGGGGCCTACGAGCAGTACGTC. Its protein is CASSLGTGAYEQYV.

The chain joins TRBV27 to TRBJ2-5; 7 positions match TRBD2. The CDR3 consists of 15 residues. CDR1 and CDR2 (germline): MNHEY, SMNVEV (reference sequence). V trimming: 6 bases; J trimming: 5 bases; junction bases outside the gene matches: 12. Written as DNA, the CDR3 is TGTGCCAGCAGCTTTGGCGGGAGAGCCGGGGAGACCCAGTACTTC. Protein product: CASSFGGRAGETQYF.

This clone is a singleton in its sample. This rearrangement joins TRBV19 to TRBJ2-2; 10 nucleotides match TRBD2. This CDR3 spans 16 amino acids. From germline, CDR1 is LNHDA and CDR2 SQIVND (reference sequence). Trimming took 4 bases from V and 4 from J; bases not matched to a gene: 6. The chain's CDR3 is CASSTGLADLTGELFF. DNA of the CDR3: TGTGCCAGTAGTACAGGACTAGCGGACCTCACCGGGGAGCTGTTTTTT.

The genes are TRBV18 and TRBJ1-2, with D possibly matching TRBD1 (5 bases). The CDR3 loop spans 15 amino acids. CDR1 is KGHSH and CDR2 is LQKENI in the germline V gene. V lost 0 bases and J lost 5, with 13 bases in between. The CDR3 protein is CASSPPGGIIYGYTF. In nucleotides, the CDR3 is TGTGCCAGCTCACCACCGGGGGGAATTATTTATGGCTACACCTTC.